The sequence of this TCR beta chain was determined in a study of blood T cell repertoires in COVID-19. This CDR3 spans 14 amino acids. The V segment lost 1 base and the J segment 4 bases; nucleotides outside the gene matches: 5. Germline CDR1 and CDR2: GTSNPN and SVGIG (reference sequence). The participants were between about 18 and 89 years old and came from 24 US areas. Participants were placed into cohorts based on the clinical history they reported. Symptom resolution, clearance, or two negative PCRs marked donors in Cohort 3 as recovered. The protocol was immunoSEQ multiplex PCR, while the TCRdb copy is restricted to in-frame clones and leaves out a portion. The sample has roughly 170,000 clones, around four fifths seen once.

This TCR was recovered from a woman aged 45-65 years who had recovered from COVID-19. The chain recombines TRBV30 with TRBJ2-7; 9 bases align to TRBD2. Input material: PBMCs or T cells enriched from blood (not recorded which). The CDR3 DNA is TGTGCCTGGAGTGGCCGTCTAGCGGGATACGAGCAGTACTTC. This sequence encodes CAWSGRLAGYEQYF.